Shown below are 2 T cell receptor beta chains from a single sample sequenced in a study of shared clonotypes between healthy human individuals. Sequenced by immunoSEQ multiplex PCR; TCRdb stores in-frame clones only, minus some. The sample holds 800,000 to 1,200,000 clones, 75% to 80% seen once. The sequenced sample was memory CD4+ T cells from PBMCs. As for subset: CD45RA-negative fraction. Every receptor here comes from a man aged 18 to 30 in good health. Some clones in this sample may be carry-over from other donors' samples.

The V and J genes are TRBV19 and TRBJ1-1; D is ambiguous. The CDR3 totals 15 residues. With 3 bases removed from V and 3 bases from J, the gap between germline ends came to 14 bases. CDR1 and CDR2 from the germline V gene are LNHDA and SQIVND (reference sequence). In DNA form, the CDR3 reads TGTGCCAGTAGTATCCAGTCGGAGATGTACACTGAAGCTTTCTTT. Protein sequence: CASSIQSEMYTEAFF.

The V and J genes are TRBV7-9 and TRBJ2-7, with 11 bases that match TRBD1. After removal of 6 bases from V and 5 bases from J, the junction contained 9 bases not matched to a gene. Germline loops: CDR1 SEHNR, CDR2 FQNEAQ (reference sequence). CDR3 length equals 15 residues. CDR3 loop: CASRSGTGGRDEQYF. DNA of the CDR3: TGTGCCAGCAGGTCCGGGACAGGGGGGCGCGACGAGCAGTACTTC.